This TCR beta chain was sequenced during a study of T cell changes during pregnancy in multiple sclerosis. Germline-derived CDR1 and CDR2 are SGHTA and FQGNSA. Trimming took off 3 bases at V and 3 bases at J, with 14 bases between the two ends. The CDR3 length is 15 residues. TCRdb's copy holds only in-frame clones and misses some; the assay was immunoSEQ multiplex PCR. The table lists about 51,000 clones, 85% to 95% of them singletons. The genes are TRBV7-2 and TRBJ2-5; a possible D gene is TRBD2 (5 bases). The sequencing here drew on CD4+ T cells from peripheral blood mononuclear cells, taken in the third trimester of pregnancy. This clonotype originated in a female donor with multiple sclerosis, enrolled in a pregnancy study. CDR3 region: CASSLGVSKKETQYF. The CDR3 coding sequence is TGTGCCAGCAGCTTGGGAGTGAGTAAGAAAGAGACCCAGTACTTC.